In its sample, the clone carrying this TCR beta chain was seen a few times. The table came from immunoSEQ multiplex PCR; TCRdb's copy has only in-frame clones and leaves some out. This table has 70,000 to 95,000 clones, about 88% appearing once. These data are taken from a study of T cell responses to AZD1222 COVID-19 vaccine. Germline V gene data show CDR1 as MDHEN and CDR2 as SYDVKM. This CDR3 has 17 residues. V lost 6 bases and J 5 bases, leaving 26 bases between the germline ends. It was second doses at about 4 or about 12 weeks that were pooled. This chain joins TRBV28 and TRBJ2-7, with a possible D match to TRBD2 (5 bases). The sequences come from peripheral blood, collected 28 days after the second AZD1222 dose. The sequence was collected from an adult who received the AZD1222 COVID-19 vaccine. The CDR3 DNA follows: TGTGCCAGCAGCTCACCCACTATGGGAGCTGTGCCCCACGAGCAGTACTTC. It is translated as CASSSPTMGAVPHEQYF.